The 26 T cell receptor beta chains in this list originate from one sample, sequenced in a study of a mutant IDH1 vaccine in newly diagnosed glioma. Which antigens these TCRs recognize remains unknown. The repertoire was sequenced with immunoSEQ multiplex PCR; TCRdb's copy has only in-frame clones and lacks some. The table lists tens of thousands of clones, about 92% of them singletons, with roughly 2.3% in the top ten. The time point is: week 35, safety follow-up. Doses consisted of 300 ug of mutant IDH1 20-mer peptide each, paired with topical imiquimod. The material sequenced was PBMCs, taken from a glioma patient whose treatment included an IDH1 peptide vaccine. The source of these receptors is a man aged 45-60 years with glioma.

The chain has TRBV7-9 and TRBJ2-5; no clear D gene. With 3 bases removed from V and 4 bases from J, the gap between germline ends came to 9 bases. CDR1 and CDR2 from the germline V gene are SEHNR and FQNEAQ (reference sequence). The length of the CDR3 is 13 residues. CDR3 sequence: CASSFQVGETQYF. The CDR3 DNA follows: TGTGCCAGCAGCTTTCAGGTCGGAGAGACCCAGTACTTC.

The chain links TRBV27 to TRBJ1-2, with D unresolved. CDR1 and CDR2 from the germline V gene are MNHEY and SMNVEV (reference sequence). CDR3 size: 14 residues. V lost 3 bases and J lost 3, with 11 bases in between. CDR3 residues: CASSFGSNHYGYTF. The CDR3 bases are TGTGCCAGCAGTTTCGGGTCGAATCACTATGGCTACACCTTC.

The chain joins TRBV29-1 to TRBJ2-7; tentative D call: TRBD1 (5 bases). Germline V CDR1 and CDR2: SQVTM, ANQGSEA. This CDR3 comprises 14 residues. The germline V and J ends were trimmed by 6 bases and 0 bases, with 15 bases remaining between them. CDR3 protein: CSVRGRRDSYEQYF. The CDR3 nucleotides are TGCAGCGTAAGGGGTCGCAGAGACTCCTACGAGCAGTACTTC.

The V gene is TRBV14, the J gene TRBJ2-4; possibly TRBD2 for D (6 bases). Germline V CDR1 and CDR2: SGHDN, FVKESK. The ends were cut back, 4 bases at V and 0 bases at J, with 37 bases in the middle. CDR3 size: 24 residues. CDR3 bases: TGTGCCAGCAGCCGCCCCTTGATTGCGGTTTCGGTACTAGCAAAGGGTTTAGCCAAAAACATTCAGTACTTC. Translated: CASSRPLIAVSVLAKGLAKNIQYF. The full variable domain, rest sourced from reference TRBV14 and TRBJ2-4, is EAGVTQFPSHSVIEKGQTVTLRCDPISGHDNLYWYRRVMGKEIKFLLHFVKESKQDESGMPNNRFLAERTGGTYSTLKVQPAELEDSGVYFCASSRPLIAVSVLAKGLAKNIQYFGAGTRLSVL.

V gene TRBV28 combines with J gene TRBJ1-3; a possible D gene is TRBD1 (6 bases). V gave up 5 bases and J gave up 0 bases, with 17 bases separating them. This CDR3 has 17 amino acids. Per germline, CDR1 MDHEN and CDR2 SYDVKM. The CDR3 DNA sequence: TGTGCCAGCAGTACTTTTACGACAGGCCGCTCTGGAAACACCATATATTTT. It yields the protein CASSTFTTGRSGNTIYF.

The rearrangement links TRBV2 to TRBJ1-5; TRBD1 matches at 9 bases. Germline values: CDR1 SNHLY, CDR2 FYNNEI. The V and J ends lost 5 bases and 4 bases, in that order; junction bases with no gene match: 3. The CDR3 contains 14 residues. Written as DNA, the CDR3 is TGTGCCAGCAGTCCCGGGACAGGGAATCAGCCCCAGCATTTT. The encoded protein is CASSPGTGNQPQHF.

The chain couples TRBV6-5 to TRBJ2-2; a possible D gene is TRBD2 (6 bases). The ends were cut back, 8 bases at V and 0 bases at J, with 10 bases in the middle. The CDR3 sequence is 14 residues long. From germline, CDR1 is MNHEY and CDR2 SVGAGI. CDR3 nucleotides: TGTGCCAGCCGGGGCGGGACGAACACCGGGGAGCTGTTTTTT. This codes for CASRGGTNTGELFF.

V gene TRBV6-5 combines with J gene TRBJ1-2; no clear D. This CDR3 has 16 amino acids. Trimming left V 4 bases short and J 0 bases short, with 15 bases between. The germline CDR1 and CDR2 sequences are MNHEY and SVGAGI. CDR3 in amino acids: CASSSATVFANYGYTF. The DNA of the CDR3 is TGTGCCAGCAGTTCCGCGACCGTTTTTGCTAACTATGGCTACACCTTC.

The chain links TRBV27 to TRBJ2-2, with TRBD1 matching over 9 bases. The CDR3 runs to 15 residues. V dropped 8 bases and J dropped 6; count of bases not matched to a gene: 10. Germline V gene sequence: CDR1 MNHEY, CDR2 SMNVEV (reference sequence). The CDR3: CASGTGTGPAGELFF. DNA for the CDR3: TGTGCCAGCGGAACCGGGACAGGGCCGGCCGGGGAGCTGTTTTTT.

V is TRBV4-2 and J is TRBJ2-5; no definite D call. The V gene lost 1 base and the J gene lost 5 bases, with 11 bases spanning the gap. In germline, CDR1 is LGHNA, CDR2 YNFKEQ. The CDR3 length is 14 residues. DNA of the CDR3: TGTGCCAGCAGCCAAGGCGGAGAAACCGAGACCCAGTACTTC. Residues: CASSQGGETETQYF.

The chain recombines TRBV9 with TRBJ2-5, with D perhaps TRBD1 (7 bases). CDR1 is SGDLS, CDR2 YYNGEE, per germline. Trimming removed 0 bases from V and 1 base from J, with 10 bases in between. The CDR3 runs to 15 residues. CDR3 sequence (DNA): TGTGCCAGCAGCGTAGTTCAGGGGGGCCAAGAGACCCAGTACTTC. Translation: CASSVVQGGQETQYF.

The chain recombines TRBV7-3 with TRBJ2-1; D remains ambiguous. CDR1 is SGHTA, CDR2 FQGTGA, per germline. This CDR3 has 12 residues. V lost 6 bases to trimming and J lost 9 bases, with 12 bases between them. CDR3 in DNA: TGTGCCAGCAGTCTCACCCCGGGTGAGCAGTTCTTC. Its protein product is CASSLTPGEQFF.

V and J are TRBV6-5 and TRBJ2-7; D may be TRBD1 or TRBD2 (6 bases each). V lost 7 bases to trimming and J lost 5 bases, with 21 bases between them. The CDR3 contains 15 residues. The V gene's germline CDR1 is MNHEY and CDR2 SVGAGI. The CDR3 is CASTPGPGGGDEQYF. The DNA of the CDR3 is TGTGCCAGCACCCCGGGGCCCGGGGGCGGGGACGAGCAGTACTTC.

This clone was detected only once. This chain links TRBV7-8 with TRBJ2-7; perhaps D is TRBD1 or TRBD2 (5 bases each). Germline V gene data show CDR1 as SGHVS and CDR2 as FQNEAQ. The length of the CDR3 is 14 residues. Trimming shortened V by 1 base and J by 3 bases, and 10 bases separated the two germline ends. The CDR3, as DNA: TGTGCCAGCAGCTTAGGTCGGGACCTCTACGAGCAGTACTTC. As protein: CASSLGRDLYEQYF.

The chain links TRBV15 to TRBJ1-1; D ambiguous. The germline V and J ends were trimmed by 0 bases and 1 base, with 6 bases remaining between them. Germline V gene lookup returns CDR1 LNHNV and CDR2 YYDKDF (reference sequence). The length of the CDR3 is 14 residues. CDR3 in DNA: TGTGCCACCAGCAGAGAGAAGGGGAACACTGAAGCTTTCTTT. The encoded protein is CATSREKGNTEAFF.

The rearrangement links TRBV12-5 to TRBJ2-5; 8 nucleotides line up with TRBD2. Germline values: CDR1 LGHNT, CDR2 FRNRAP. V lost 7 bases to trimming and J lost 5 bases; unmatched junction nucleotides: 6. This CDR3 spans 13 amino acids. The CDR3 DNA follows: TGTGCTAGTGCCCTTGGACTAGCCGAGACCCAGTACTTC. The encoded protein is CASALGLAETQYF.

The chain is built from TRBV6-1 and TRBJ2-5; no firm D call. The CDR3 has 11 residues. Germline-derived CDR1 and CDR2 are MNHNS and SASEGT. Deletions cut 5 bases from V and 2 bases from J, with 3 bases between. This CDR3 is CASSPQETQYF. In DNA form, the CDR3 reads TGTGCCAGCAGTCCTCAAGAGACCCAGTACTTC.

This clone appeared once. The chain couples TRBV7-2 to TRBJ1-6, with a tentative D call TRBD1 (5 bases). CDR3 length: 15 residues. V shed 5 bases and J shed 7 bases, with 15 bases lying between them. The germline CDR1 and CDR2 sequences are SGHTA and FQGNSA. The CDR3 DNA reads as TGTGCCAGCAGCACCCGACAGACCAGCAATTCACCCCTCCACTTT. This sequence encodes CASSTRQTSNSPLHF.

This clone was observed once. The V and J genes are TRBV6-1 and TRBJ2-3, with D unclear. This CDR3 has 17 residues. V was cut by 1 base and J by 2 bases, with 16 bases left in between. Germline CDR1 and CDR2: MNHNS and SASEGT. The CDR3 sequence is CASSEGGPPWYTDTQYF. In DNA, the CDR3 is TGTGCCAGCAGTGAAGGAGGCCCCCCGTGGTACACAGATACGCAGTATTTT.

The chain carries TRBV4-1 and TRBJ1-5; D might be TRBD1 (5 bases). This CDR3 comprises 15 residues. Looked up from germline, CDR1 is MGHRA and CDR2 is YSYEKL. The ends were cut back, 3 bases at V and 6 bases at J, with 15 bases in the middle. The DNA for the CDR3 is TGCGCCAGCAGCCATTCAGGCAGGGAAGGTCAGCCCCAGCATTTT. Protein: CASSHSGREGQPQHF.

The chain couples TRBV4-1 to TRBJ1-5; D not certain. Germline V gives CDR1 MGHRA, CDR2 YSYEKL. V was trimmed by 3 bases and J by 0 bases, leaving 3 bases between them. The CDR3 sequence is 13 residues long. The CDR3 here is CASSQDSNQPQHF. In nucleotides, the CDR3 is TGCGCCAGCAGCCAGGATAGCAATCAGCCCCAGCATTTT.

The chain recombines TRBV6-6 with TRBJ1-5; D remains unclear. Trimming cost V 7 bases and J 4 bases, with 8 bases left between them. Germline-derived CDR1 and CDR2 are MNHNY and SVGAGI (reference sequence). The CDR3 runs 12 residues. The DNA of the CDR3 is TGTGCCAGCAACACAGCAAATCAGCCCCAGCATTTT. Its translation is CASNTANQPQHF.

The chain has TRBV7-7 and TRBJ2-3; 7 bases fit TRBD2. Germline CDR1 SSHAT, CDR2 FNYEAQ (reference sequence). The CDR3 is 14 amino acids. CDR3 coding DNA: TGTGCTAGCGGGCGTATGGGCCACACAGATACGCAGTATTTT. Protein: CASGRMGHTDTQYF.

The chain couples TRBV7-2 to TRBJ2-3; no firm D call. CDR1 is SGHTA and CDR2 is FQGNSA in the germline V gene. The CDR3 loop spans 13 amino acids. Trimming took off 4 bases at V and 7 bases at J, with 12 bases between the two ends. CDR3 sequence (DNA): TGTGCCAGCAGCTCCCAGGTCGGTTATACGCAGTATTTT. It encodes CASSSQVGYTQYF. Full variable domain (outside the CDR3, taken from reference TRBV7-2 and TRBJ2-3): GAGVSQSPSNKVTEKGKDVELRCDPISGHTALYWYRQSLGQGLEFLIYFQGNSAPDKSGLPSDRFSAERTGGSVSTLTIQRTQQEDSAVYLCASSSQVGYTQYFGPGTRLTVL.

This chain joins TRBV28 and TRBJ1-3, with D maybe TRBD1 (6 bases). Germline V gene lookup returns CDR1 MDHEN and CDR2 SYDVKM. Between the trimmed V and J ends, which lost 3 bases and 0 bases, there was a span of 21 bases. The length of the CDR3 is 19 residues. CDR3 nucleotide sequence: TGTGCCAGCAGTTTTCTCAGTACCCAGGGGTGGTACTCTGGAAACACCATATATTTT. This sequence encodes CASSFLSTQGWYSGNTIYF. Full variable domain (missing parts from reference TRBV28 and TRBJ1-3): DVKVTQSSRYLVKRTGEKVFLECVQDMDHENMFWYRQDPGLGLRLIYFSYDVKMKEKGDIPEGYSVSREKKERFSLILESASTNQTSMYLCASSFLSTQGWYSGNTIYFGEGSWLTVV.

This chain joins TRBV5-6 and TRBJ2-7; D is possibly TRBD2 (5 bases). Trimming left V 1 base short and J 3 bases short, with 11 bases between. The CDR3 has 14 amino acids. Germline lookup yields CDR1 SGHDT and CDR2 YYEEEE. The CDR3 bases are TGTGCCAGCAGCTTGTTTGACTATTACTACGAGCAGTACTTC. Amino acid sequence: CASSLFDYYYEQYF.